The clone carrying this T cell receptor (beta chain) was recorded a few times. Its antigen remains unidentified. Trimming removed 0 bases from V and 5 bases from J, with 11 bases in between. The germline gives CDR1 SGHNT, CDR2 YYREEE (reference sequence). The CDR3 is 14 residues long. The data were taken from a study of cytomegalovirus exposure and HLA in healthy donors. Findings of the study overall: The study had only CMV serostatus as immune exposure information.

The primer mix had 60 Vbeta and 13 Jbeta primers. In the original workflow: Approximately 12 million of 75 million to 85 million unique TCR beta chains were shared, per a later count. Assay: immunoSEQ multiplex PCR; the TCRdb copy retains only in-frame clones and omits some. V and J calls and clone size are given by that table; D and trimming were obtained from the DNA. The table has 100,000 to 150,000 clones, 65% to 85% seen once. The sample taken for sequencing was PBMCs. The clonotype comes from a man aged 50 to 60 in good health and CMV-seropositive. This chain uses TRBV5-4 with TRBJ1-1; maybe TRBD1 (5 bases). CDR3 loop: CASSLAGGWTEAFF. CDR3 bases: TGTGCCAGCAGCTTGGCGGGGGGTTGGACTGAAGCTTTCTTT.